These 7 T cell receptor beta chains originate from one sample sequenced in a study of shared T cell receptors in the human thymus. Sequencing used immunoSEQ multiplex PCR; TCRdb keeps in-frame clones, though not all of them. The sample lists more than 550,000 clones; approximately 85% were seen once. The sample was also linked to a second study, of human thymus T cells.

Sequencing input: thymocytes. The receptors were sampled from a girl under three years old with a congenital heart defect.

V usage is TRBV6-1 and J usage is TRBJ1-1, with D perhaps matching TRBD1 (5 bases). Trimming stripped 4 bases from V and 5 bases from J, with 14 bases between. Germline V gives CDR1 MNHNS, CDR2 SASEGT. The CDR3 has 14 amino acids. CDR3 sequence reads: CASSVPSRDTEAFF. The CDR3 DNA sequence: TGTGCCAGCAGTGTTCCTTCCAGGGATACTGAAGCTTTCTTT.

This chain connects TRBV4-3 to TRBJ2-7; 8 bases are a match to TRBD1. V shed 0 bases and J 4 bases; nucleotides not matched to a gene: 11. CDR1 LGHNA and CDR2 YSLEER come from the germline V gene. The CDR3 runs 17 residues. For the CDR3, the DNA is TGCGCCAGCAGCCAAGATAGGGCAGGGGGCGACAGTTACGAGCAGTACTTC. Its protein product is CASSQDRAGGDSYEQYF.

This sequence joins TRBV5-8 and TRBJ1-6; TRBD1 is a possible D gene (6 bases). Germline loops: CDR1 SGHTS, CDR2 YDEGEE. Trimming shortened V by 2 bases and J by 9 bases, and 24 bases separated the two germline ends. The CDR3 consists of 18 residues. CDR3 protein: CASSFGGASPDLGSPLHF. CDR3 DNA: TGTGCCAGCAGCTTTGGGGGGGCAAGCCCGGACCTCGGTTCACCCCTCCACTTT. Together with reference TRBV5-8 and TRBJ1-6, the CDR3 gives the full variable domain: EAGVTQSPTHLIKTRGQQATLRCSPISGHTSVYWYQQALGLGLQFLLWYDEGEERNRGNFPPRFSGRQFPNYSSELNVNALELEDSALYLCASSFGGASPDLGSPLHFGNGTRLTVT.

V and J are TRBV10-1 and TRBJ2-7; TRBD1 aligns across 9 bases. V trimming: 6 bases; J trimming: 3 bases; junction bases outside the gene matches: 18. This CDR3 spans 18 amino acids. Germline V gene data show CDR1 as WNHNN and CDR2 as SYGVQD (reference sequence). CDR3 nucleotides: TGCGCCAGCAGCCAATCTCGGACAGGGGAGACGTCCATCTACGAGCAGTACTTC. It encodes CASSQSRTGETSIYEQYF.

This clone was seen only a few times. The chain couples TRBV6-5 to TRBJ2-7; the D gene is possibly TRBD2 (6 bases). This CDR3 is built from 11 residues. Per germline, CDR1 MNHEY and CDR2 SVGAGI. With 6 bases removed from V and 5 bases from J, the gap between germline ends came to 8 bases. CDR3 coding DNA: TGTGCCAGCAGCCGCGGGGACGAGCAGTACTTC. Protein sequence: CASSRGDEQYF.

The CDR3, as DNA: TGTGCCAGTAGTATGGAGGGAAATCACGGCACCGGGGAGCTGTTTTTT. Translated: CASSMEGNHGTGELFF. The gene calls are TRBV19 and TRBJ2-2; D might be TRBD2 (6 bases). With 3 bases removed from V and 4 bases from J, the gap between germline ends came to 15 bases. In germline, CDR1 is LNHDA, CDR2 SQIVND (reference sequence). This CDR3 contains 16 residues.

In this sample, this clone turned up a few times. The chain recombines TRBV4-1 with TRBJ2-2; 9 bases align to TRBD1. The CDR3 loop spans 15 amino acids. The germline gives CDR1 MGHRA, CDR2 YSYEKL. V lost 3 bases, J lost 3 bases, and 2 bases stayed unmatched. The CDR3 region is CASSHGTGYTGELFF. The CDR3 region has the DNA TGCGCCAGCAGCCACGGGACAGGGTACACCGGGGAGCTGTTTTTT.